The 32 T cell receptor beta chains below all came from one sample that was sequenced in a study of cytomegalovirus exposure and HLA in healthy donors. PCR was performed using 60 Vbeta and 13 Jbeta primers. The method was immunoSEQ multiplex PCR; TCRdb's version includes in-frame clones alone and lacks a portion of them. This sample has under 200,000 clones, with roughly four fifths found just once. The sequenced sample consisted of PBMCs. These receptors originate from a woman between 18 and 29 years old in good health and CMV-seronegative.

The chain joins TRBV11-1 to TRBJ2-2; the D gene is possibly TRBD2 (5 bases). V was clipped by 8 bases and J by 5 bases, with 15 bases between them. Germline assignment: CDR1 SGHAT and CDR2 FQDESV (reference sequence). This CDR3 is built from 14 residues. In nucleotides, the CDR3 is TGTGCCAGCCGTTGGACTCTTGGGACCGGGGAGCTGTTTTTT. This encodes CASRWTLGTGELFF.

The V gene is TRBV5-6, the J gene TRBJ2-1; 7 bases line up with TRBD1. This CDR3 is built from 15 residues. Germline lookup yields CDR1 SGHDT and CDR2 YYEEEE. V gave up 1 base and J gave up 4 bases; unmatched junction bases: 5. CDR3 sequence reads: CASSLPAGGYNEQFF. The CDR3 DNA reads as TGTGCCAGCAGCTTGCCGGCAGGGGGTTACAATGAGCAGTTCTTC.

This chain connects TRBV27 to TRBJ2-5; 7 positions agree with TRBD1. The CDR3 spans 14 residues. After removal of 5 bases from V and 4 bases from J, the junction contained 7 bases not matched to a gene. The V gene's germline CDR1 is MNHEY and CDR2 SMNVEV (reference sequence). The DNA for the CDR3 is TGTGCCAGCAGTCAGACAGGGAGAGGAGAGACCCAGTACTTC. The encoded protein is CASSQTGRGETQYF.

This clone was seen more than once but under ten times. This chain connects TRBV27 to TRBJ2-1, with D perhaps matching TRBD2 (6 bases). The CDR3 has 12 residues. Trimming removed 8 bases from V and 7 bases from J, with 12 bases in between. The V gene's germline CDR1 is MNHEY and CDR2 SMNVEV (reference sequence). CDR3 coding DNA: TGTGCCAGCGGCGGGGTACGGAATGAGCAGTTCTTC. Protein sequence: CASGGVRNEQFF.

The chain employs TRBV9 and TRBJ2-1, with D possibly being TRBD2 (6 bases). Per germline, CDR1 SGDLS and CDR2 YYNGEE. The CDR3 length is 15 residues. V lost 0 bases, J lost 7 bases, and 14 bases lay in between. The CDR3 nucleotides read TGTGCCAGCAGCGTAGGCACGGGGGTTGCGAATGAGCAGTTCTTC. Its translation is CASSVGTGVANEQFF.

V usage is TRBV5-1 and J usage is TRBJ1-2; D remains unclear. The CDR3 runs 15 residues. CDR1 is SGHRS and CDR2 is YFSETQ in the germline V gene. Trimming removed 0 bases at V and 0 bases at J, with 9 bases between. This CDR3 is CASSLDGSPNYGYTF. The CDR3 DNA sequence: TGCGCCAGCAGCTTGGATGGTAGCCCTAACTATGGCTACACCTTC.

The chain employs TRBV18 and TRBJ1-2; D is unresolved. The CDR3 runs to 13 residues. Germline V lookup: CDR1 KGHSH, CDR2 LQKENI. V was pared by 2 bases and J by 4 bases, with 8 bases between. CDR3 residues: CASSPGGVYGYTF. CDR3 nucleotide sequence: TGTGCCAGCTCACCAGGCGGGGTCTATGGCTACACCTTC.

The chain couples TRBV18 to TRBJ1-5, with TRBD1 identical over 7 bases. The germline CDR1 and CDR2 sequences are KGHSH and LQKENI. CDR3 length equals 17 residues. V gave up 2 bases and J gave up 4 bases; unmatched junction bases: 11. The CDR3 here is CASSPIAPTGINQPQHF. As DNA, the CDR3 is TGTGCCAGCTCACCAATTGCCCCGACAGGGATTAATCAGCCCCAGCATTTT.

This sequence joins TRBV27 and TRBJ2-2, with 8 bases matching TRBD1. Germline CDR1 reads MNHEY; CDR2 reads SMNVEV (reference sequence). The CDR3 has 16 residues. Trimming at V came to 3 bases and at J to 1 base, leaving 4 bases not matched to a gene. In DNA, the CDR3 is TGTGCCAGCAGTTTCCAGGGGGCGCTGAACACCGGGGAGCTGTTTTTT. It is translated as CASSFQGALNTGELFF.

The rearrangement links TRBV19 to TRBJ2-3; no firm D call. Germline loops: CDR1 LNHDA, CDR2 SQIVND (reference sequence). The CDR3 is made up of 17 amino acids. Trimming removed 0 bases from V and 6 bases from J, with 19 bases in between. CDR3: CASSIEVSRTPEDTQYF. In DNA form, the CDR3 reads TGTGCCAGTAGTATAGAAGTTTCCCGAACCCCTGAGGATACGCAGTATTTT.

The chain carries TRBV4-2 and TRBJ2-3; 11 nucleotides agree with TRBD2. V shed 6 bases and J 6 bases; nucleotides not matched to a gene: 20. The CDR3 runs 19 residues. Germline V gene lookup returns CDR1 LGHNA and CDR2 YNFKEQ. The CDR3 coding sequence is TGTGCCAGCAGGGCCTCTGTTAGTATAGCGGGAGGGCCCTCGGATACGCAGTATTTT. Protein product: CASRASVSIAGGPSDTQYF.

On this clone itself: One end of the junction is discordant with germline, which a read error may explain. Other nucleotide sequences in the sample specify the same CDR3. J is TRBJ1-2 and V is TRBV10-3; TRBD1 aligns across 7 bases. The CDR3 is 14 amino acids. Germline V gene lookup returns CDR1 ENHRY and CDR2 SYGVKD. CDR3 nucleotides: TGCGCCATCAGATCTATTCAGGGGGACTATGGCTACACCTTC. Translated, it gives CAIRSIQGDYGYTF.

The chain couples TRBV30 to TRBJ1-4, with D tentatively TRBD1 (5 bases). V lost 0 bases, J lost 5 bases, and 13 bases lay in between. The CDR3 contains 15 residues. Germline values: CDR1 GTSNPN, CDR2 SVGIG (reference sequence). CDR3 protein: CAWSVPGAGNEKLFF. As DNA, the CDR3 is TGTGCCTGGAGTGTACCCGGGGCGGGAAATGAAAAACTGTTTTTT.

V gene TRBV28 combines with J gene TRBJ2-5; possible D gene TRBD2, 6 bases. CDR3 length: 12 residues. Between the trimmed V and J ends, which lost 5 bases and 5 bases, there was a span of 9 bases. The germline gives CDR1 MDHEN, CDR2 SYDVKM. The CDR3 here is CASSLARETQYF. In DNA, the CDR3 is TGTGCCAGCAGTCTAGCGAGGGAGACCCAGTACTTC.

This chain uses TRBV7-9 with TRBJ1-1; 7 nucleotides align to TRBD1. Germline V gives CDR1 SEHNR, CDR2 FQNEAQ (reference sequence). The junction had 9 bases not matched to a gene; V was cut back by 10 bases and J by 1 base. The CDR3 runs to 14 residues. CDR3 nucleotide sequence: TGTGCCACCGAGCACAGGGGACAGAACACTGAAGCTTTCTTT. This sequence encodes CATEHRGQNTEAFF.

The sample holds one count of this clone. V gene TRBV2 combines with J gene TRBJ2-2; 10 bases match TRBD1. V trimming: 4 bases; J trimming: 3 bases; junction bases outside the gene matches: 5. The CDR3 covers 16 residues. CDR1 and CDR2 (germline): SNHLY, FYNNEI. In nucleotides, the CDR3 is TGTGCCAGCAGTGGGGACAGGGGATCGTACACCGGGGAGCTGTTTTTT. Its translation: CASSGDRGSYTGELFF.

As DNA, the CDR3 is TGTGCCAGCAGTTTATTTGTACAGGGGGGTGATGAGCAGTTCTTC. It encodes CASSLFVQGGDEQFF. V is TRBV28 and J is TRBJ2-1, with 8 bases fitting TRBD1. Germline-derived CDR1 and CDR2 are MDHEN and SYDVKM. The CDR3 spans 15 residues. The V and J ends lost 1 base and 8 bases, in that order; junction bases with no gene match: 7.

The V gene is TRBV6-8, the J gene TRBJ1-1; D perhaps matches TRBD1 (6 bases). The CDR3 is 14 amino acids. Germline V gives CDR1 MNHGY, CDR2 SAAAGT. Trimming removed 6 bases at V and 7 bases at J, with 18 bases between. The CDR3 protein is CASSPAGAGYEAFF. The CDR3 region has the DNA TGTGCCAGCAGCCCGGCGGGGGCTGGCTATGAAGCTTTCTTT.

The J gene is TRBJ2-5, the V gene TRBV9; D may be TRBD2 (5 bases). Germline V lookup: CDR1 SGDLS, CDR2 YYNGEE. Trimming cost V 0 bases and J 4 bases, with 13 bases left between them. The CDR3 length is 15 residues. CDR3 loop: CASSVDPGRTETQYF. The CDR3 coding sequence is TGTGCCAGCAGCGTAGACCCGGGAAGGACAGAGACCCAGTACTTC.

This chain uses TRBV7-9 with TRBJ2-2; D uncertain. This CDR3 region has 15 residues. Looked up from germline, CDR1 is SEHNR and CDR2 is FQNEAQ (reference sequence). V was trimmed by 5 bases and J by 1 base, leaving 11 bases between them. CDR3 nucleotide sequence: TGTGCCAGCAGCCAACGGCGGCAGAACACCGGGGAGCTGTTTTTT. It encodes CASSQRRQNTGELFF.

The chain joins TRBV6-6 to TRBJ2-7, with 9 nucleotides matching TRBD2. V lost 7 bases, J lost 5 bases, and 9 bases stayed unmatched. This CDR3 contains 14 residues. The germline V gene has CDR1 MNHNY and CDR2 SVGAGI (reference sequence). CDR3 coding DNA: TGTGCCAGCACTTTTAGCGGGGGCGAGGACGAGCAGTACTTC. Its protein is CASTFSGGEDEQYF.

This chain joins TRBV27 and TRBJ2-1; 10 nucleotides line up with TRBD2. CDR3 length: 16 residues. The trim removed 5 bases at V and 7 bases at J, leaving 11 bases unmatched. In germline, CDR1 is MNHEY, CDR2 SMNVEV (reference sequence). The CDR3 region is CASSDIAAGGPNEQFF. CDR3 in DNA: TGTGCCAGCAGTGATATTGCAGCGGGAGGGCCTAATGAGCAGTTCTTC.

This chain uses TRBV7-6 with TRBJ2-5; maybe TRBD2 (6 bases). Trimming removed 5 bases at V and 2 bases at J, with 12 bases between. The germline CDR1 and CDR2 sequences are SGHVS and FNYEAQ. This CDR3 comprises 14 residues. CDR3 sequence: CASSQAAGQETQYF. The CDR3 DNA reads as TGTGCCAGCAGCCAGGCGGCGGGACAAGAGACCCAGTACTTC.

The chain recombines TRBV7-8 with TRBJ2-5, with D possibly TRBD2 on 6 matching bases. The CDR3 is made up of 14 amino acids. The germline V and J ends were trimmed by 4 bases and 5 bases, with 14 bases remaining between them. Germline assignment: CDR1 SGHVS and CDR2 FQNEAQ. The CDR3 is CASSSWGERETQYF. CDR3 DNA: TGTGCCAGCAGCTCTTGGGGGGAAAGGGAGACCCAGTACTTC.

The chain is built from TRBV7-9 and TRBJ1-2; TRBD1 matches 9 bases. There are 14 residues in the CDR3. With V trimmed by 4 bases and J by 4 bases, 4 bases remained unmatched. The germline V gene encodes CDR1 SEHNR and CDR2 FQNEAQ (reference sequence). The CDR3 here is CASSSGTGPYGYTF. Written as DNA, the CDR3 is TGTGCCAGCAGCTCAGGGACAGGGCCCTATGGCTACACCTTC. Full variable domain (remainder filled in from reference TRBV7-9 and TRBJ1-2): DTGVSQNPRHKITKRGQNVTFRCDPISEHNRLYWYRQTLGQGPEFLTYFQNEAQLEKSRLLSDRFSAERPKGSFSTLEIQRTEQGDSAMYLCASSSGTGPYGYTFGSGTRLTVV.

This sequence joins TRBV7-2 and TRBJ1-3, with 8 bases lining up with TRBD1. J lost 5 bases, V lost 0 bases, and 3 bases had no gene match. Germline CDR1 SGHTA, CDR2 FQGNSA. CDR3 length: 15 amino acids. CDR3 DNA sequence: TGTGCCAGCAGCTTAGCGACAGGGGCAAGAAACACCATATATTTT. Translating it yields CASSLATGARNTIYF.

V gene TRBV9 combines with J gene TRBJ2-3, with TRBD2 matching 12 bases. V lost 0 bases and J lost 2; bases outside the gene matches: 1. The CDR3 length is 16 residues. Germline lookup yields CDR1 SGDLS and CDR2 YYNGEE. The CDR3: CASSVGLAGDTDTQYF. The CDR3, as DNA: TGTGCCAGCAGCGTAGGACTAGCGGGAGACACAGATACGCAGTATTTT.

The rearrangement links TRBV6-5 to TRBJ1-2; 8 bases align to TRBD1. The V gene's germline CDR1 is MNHEY and CDR2 SVGAGI. V was pared by 2 bases and J by 4 bases, with 6 bases of the junction left unmatched. The CDR3 runs to 15 residues. The DNA of the CDR3 is TGTGCCAGCAGTTACCTGGAGGACAGGGTCTATGGCTACACCTTC. Translation: CASSYLEDRVYGYTF.

The V call is TRBV6-5, the J call TRBJ1-2; 10 bases line up with TRBD1. The J segment lost 1 base and the V segment lost 5 bases, leaving 4 bases of the junction unmatched. The CDR3 spans 15 residues. The germline V gene has CDR1 MNHEY and CDR2 SVGAGI. The CDR3 DNA is TGTGCCAGCAGTAGACAGGGGGCTCTTAACTATGGCTACACCTTC. Amino acid sequence: CASSRQGALNYGYTF.

V and J are TRBV19 and TRBJ2-5, with 8 bases that match TRBD1. The length of the CDR3 is 14 residues. The trim removed 6 bases at V and 2 bases at J, leaving 5 bases unmatched. CDR1 and CDR2 from the germline V gene are LNHDA and SQIVND (reference sequence). CDR3 DNA sequence: TGTGCCAGTAGCGACGGACAGGGACAAGAGACCCAGTACTTC. This sequence encodes CASSDGQGQETQYF. Full variable domain (remainder filled in from reference TRBV19 and TRBJ2-5): DGGITQSPKYLFRKEGQNVTLSCEQNLNHDAMYWYRQDPGQGLRLIYYSQIVNDFQKGDIAEGYSVSREKKESFPLTVTSAQKNPTAFYLCASSDGQGQETQYFGPGTRLLVL.

This chain joins TRBV2 and TRBJ2-1; D not resolved. The V gene's germline CDR1 is SNHLY and CDR2 FYNNEI. The CDR3 consists of 15 residues. V was clipped by 1 base and J by 0 bases, with 7 bases between them. Written as DNA, the CDR3 is TGTGCCAGCAGTGAAGGTACTACCTCCTACAATGAGCAGTTCTTC. Translating it yields CASSEGTTSYNEQFF.

The chain couples TRBV28 to TRBJ2-3, with 11 bases aligning to TRBD1. The CDR3 has 16 residues. Germline trimming cut 4 bases from V and 5 bases from J; bases unmatched to any gene: 8. Germline V gives CDR1 MDHEN, CDR2 SYDVKM. CDR3 DNA: TGTGCCAGCAGTTATCACCGGACAGGGGGCCGAGATACGCAGTATTTT. This gives the protein CASSYHRTGGRDTQYF.